The rows below give T cell receptor beta chains drawn from one sample of a study of CD8 T cells in ankylosing spondylitis. TCRdb re-called the 5' RACE reads through MiXCR, storing one row per CDR3 protein. Found here are a few hundred thousand distinct CDR3 sequences, about 24% of them singletons; the top ten hold approximately 0.61%. The sequencing input was blood, either unsorted or a sorted T cell fraction (not recorded which). The receptors were sampled from a male donor with ankylosing spondylitis or in good health (not recorded which). Each CDR3 is given with its conserved first and last residue. A D gene is named only where the DNA matches it firmly. Only some rows state a clone size, as once, few, many or a class for expanded clones.

j_call d_call cdr3_length clone_size v_call cdr3_nt cdr3_aa
TRBJ2-2 NA 15 few TRBV20-1 TGCAGTGCTAGAGATTGGCAGGGTGGAACCGGGGAGCTGTTTTTT CSARDWQGGTGELFF
TRBJ1-2 TRBD1 13 many TRBV6-1 TGTGCCAGCAGTAAGGGGACAGGTCAAGGCTACACCTTC CASSKGTGQGYTF
TRBJ2-2 NA 13 NA TRBV20-1 TGCAGTGCTAGAGATCACCTCACCGGGGAGCTGTTTTTT CSARDHLTGELFF
TRBJ2-7 NA 14 NA TRBV30 TGTGCCTGGAGTGGGGGTAGCTACTCCTACGAGCAGTACTTC CAWSGGSYSYEQYF
TRBJ2-1 NA 12 NA TRBV21-1 TGTGCCAGCAGCGGGCCAAACAATGAGCAGTTCTTC CASSGPNNEQFF
TRBJ1-6 TRBD1 13 few TRBV12-3/TRBV12-4 TGTGCCAGCAAGATCAGGGGGCTCTCACCCCTCCACTTT CASKIRGLSPLHF
TRBJ2-7 NA 13 NA TRBV3-1 TGTGCCAGCAGCCAAAAGGGGGCCTACGAGCAGTACTTC CASSQKGAYEQYF
TRBJ2-2 NA 16 NA TRBV6-1 TGTGCCAGCACTCCCCGAATGACACAGGGAAGTGGGGAGCTGTTTTTT CASTPRMTQGSGELFF
TRBJ1-2 NA 14 many TRBV29-1 TGCAGCGTTGAAGTTGGTGGCCCGTTCGGGGGCTACACCTTC CSVEVGGPFGGYTF
TRBJ2-3 NA 12 NA TRBV12-3/TRBV12-4 TGTGCCAGCAGTTTACAAACGGGATTACAGTATTTT CASSLQTGLQYF
TRBJ1-5 NA 12 many TRBV12-3/TRBV12-4 TGTGCCAGCAGTTTTGTCCCGGGGCCCCAGCATTTT CASSFVPGPQHF
TRBJ2-5 TRBD1 13 many TRBV4-1 TGCGAGTGGCCAGGACAGGGGGGAGAGACCCAGTACTTC CEWPGQGGETQYF
TRBJ2-5 NA 14 NA TRBV7-3 TGTGCCAGCAGCTTATCCGGGCAGGGAGAGACCCAGTACTTC CASSLSGQGETQYF
TRBJ1-1 NA 14 many TRBV20-1 TGCAGTGCTCTCGGCGGACAGACGAACACTGAAGCTTTCTTT CSALGGQTNTEAFF
TRBJ2-3 NA 13 NA TRBV29-1 TGCAGCGTGAGGTCAAGGTTCACAGATACGCAGTATTTT CSVRSRFTDTQYF
TRBJ1-2 NA 13 many TRBV6-5 TGTGCCAGCAGTTACACCGATTCCTATGGCTACACCTTC CASSYTDSYGYTF
TRBJ2-7 TRBD2 13 few TRBV29-1 TGCAGCGTTGAAGGGGGGGGGTCCTACGAGCAGTACTTC CSVEGGGSYEQYF
TRBJ1-5 NA 14 few TRBV20-1 TGCAGTGCCCTCGACCACAATAGCAATCAGCCCCAGCATTTT CSALDHNSNQPQHF
TRBJ2-3 TRBD2 16 once TRBV3-1 TGTGCCAGCAGCCAAGATCTCGCGGGGGGTCGGGATACGCAGTATTTT CASSQDLAGGRDTQYF
TRBJ1-1 NA 12 many TRBV24-1 TGTGCCACCAGTGATTCGGACACTGAAGCTTTCTTT CATSDSDTEAFF
TRBJ2-6 NA 15 few TRBV20-1 TGCAGTGCTATCAGGGGAGGCTCTGGGGCCAACGTCCTGACTTTC CSAIRGGSGANVLTF
TRBJ2-4 TRBD2 13 many TRBV2 TGTGCCAGCATAAAGGGAGGGGAGATTGTTCAGTACTTC CASIKGGEIVQYF